These T cell receptor beta chains were read from a single sample in a study of blood T cell repertoires in COVID-19. Repertoires were generated with immunoSEQ multiplex PCR, while TCRdb's copy carries only in-frame clones and drops some. The repertoire holds roughly 230,000 clones, with under 90% as singletons. The material sequenced was PBMCs or T cells enriched from blood (not recorded which). The source of these receptors is a woman in her fifties or sixties who had recovered from COVID-19. Each CDR3 is given without its conserved first and last residue. D genes are given only for firm matches.

V gene,D gene,J gene,CDR3 protein
TRBV7-9,TRBD2,TRBJ2-5,ASSLGLAVSETQY
TRBV19,TRBD1,TRBJ2-3,ASRDRGQDTQY
TRBV6-6,TRBD1,TRBJ2-7,ASSYIQGALEQY
TRBV19,TRBD1,TRBJ1-5,ASIDHHRGENQPQH
TRBV4-2,-,TRBJ1-1,ASSQERQPNTEAF
TRBV7-8,TRBD1,TRBJ1-2,ASSPGTGERYT
TRBV10-2,TRBD1,TRBJ1-1,ASSEGQAFLNTEAF
TRBV19,-,TRBJ1-6,ASRQGLQTH
TRBV18,-,TRBJ2-3,ASSPPRQATDTQY
TRBV7-9,TRBD1,TRBJ2-2,ASSQQGMNTGELF
TRBV7-2,-,TRBJ1-4,ASSREQGMANEKLF
TRBV7-9,TRBD1,TRBJ1-1,ASTPTGKNTEAF
TRBV3-1/TRBV3-2,-,TRBJ2-1,ASSKVGEAYNEQF
TRBV4-3,-,TRBJ2-2,ASSPVLPAGGELF
TRBV7-2,-,TRBJ2-7,ASSPSDSPSYEQY
TRBV28,-,TRBJ2-7,ASSQTVYEQY
TRBV19,-,TRBJ2-3,ASSYIRRAGKLADTQY
TRBV12-3/TRBV12-4,-,TRBJ1-5,ASHQGNNQPQH
TRBV2,TRBD1,TRBJ2-1,ASSESLGQGVYEQF
TRBV5-1,-,TRBJ2-5,ASSLRVRQETQY
TRBV6-6,TRBD1,TRBJ1-1,ASREGQGGPEAF
TRBV20-1,TRBD1,TRBJ2-5,SASPGTGQETQY
TRBV6-5,TRBD1,TRBJ2-7,ASSYSEGQVTYEQY
TRBV5-1,-,TRBJ2-2,ASSFAPSTGELF
TRBV28,TRBD1,TRBJ2-2,ASSTPGQTYRTNTGELF
TRBV5-6,-,TRBJ1-5,ASSFSGYQPQH
TRBV5-1,TRBD1,TRBJ1-1,ASSRTGPNTEAF
TRBV7-6,TRBD2,TRBJ2-3,ASSFSGGDVVYTQY
TRBV6-2/TRBV6-3,-,TRBJ1-3,ASSSLISGNTIY
TRBV11-3,-,TRBJ2-2,ASSLTRVTGELF
TRBV5-4,TRBD1,TRBJ1-2,ASSLRRAGGVYGYT
TRBV18,-,TRBJ1-4,ASSPAGGVGANEKLF
TRBV24-1,-,TRBJ1-3,ATSDRKGPGNTIY
TRBV3-1/TRBV3-2,TRBD2,TRBJ2-3,ASSPWTSGSTDTQY
TRBV7-2,-,TRBJ2-2,ASSSQGGAPGELF
TRBV19,-,TRBJ2-5,ASSPGRETQY
TRBV3-1/TRBV3-2,TRBD1,TRBJ1-4,ASSQVINRGLNEKLF
TRBV11-2,TRBD1,TRBJ2-7,ASSLGQGSSNEQY
TRBV5-1,-,TRBJ1-5,ASSLTGQLNQPQH
TRBV3-1/TRBV3-2,-,TRBJ1-2,ASSQGQARNYGYT
TRBV7-2,-,TRBJ2-1,ASSVQGQAYNEQF
TRBV7-9,TRBD2,TRBJ2-5,ASSLGLAERQETQY
TRBV15,TRBD2,TRBJ2-7,ATSPGGAGAYEQY
TRBV19,-,TRBJ2-3,ASSIGYRTDTQY
TRBV20-1,-,TRBJ2-2,SASSVETGELF
TRBV6-5,-,TRBJ2-7,ASSKRTGEQY
TRBV11-1,TRBD1,TRBJ2-5,ASSFGTGTAQETQY
TRBV29-1,TRBD1,TRBJ1-1,SVLGGTGRRTEAF
TRBV28,TRBD1,TRBJ2-2,ASSLDRGLF